This T cell receptor (beta chain) was sequenced during a study of T cell repertoires in cytomegalovirus infection. At the level of the study: It was the public TCR beta signatures that indicated both CMV infection and matching HLA type. Regarding the study as a whole: Pooled public TCR beta family frequency picked out CMV carriers with the relevant HLA. HLA-C-restricted CMV-specific TCR beta clonotypes prevailed in the ex vivo response.

TCRdb passed the reads through MiXCR, listing each CDR3 protein once. Among 250,000 to 300,000 distinct CDR3 sequences listed, about 23% were seen once. V lost 6 bases to trimming and J lost 0 bases, with 6 bases between them. CDR1 MDHEN and CDR2 SYDVKM come from the germline V gene. The CDR3 runs 13 residues. This clonotype was detected only a few times. Its antigen is not known. Sample: PBMCs. The rearrangement links TRBV28 to TRBJ2-1; D is unclear. The sequence came from a human donor in good health (CMV status not recorded). Some clones in this sample may be carry-over from other donors' samples. The CDR3 reads CASRASSYNEQFF. In nucleotides, the CDR3 is TGTGCCAGCAGGGCTAGCTCCTACAATGAGCAGTTCTTC. The variable domain in full, with the rest retrieved from reference TRBV28 and TRBJ2-1, is DVKVTQSSRYLVKRTGEKVFLECVQDMDHENMFWYRQDPGLGLRLIYFSYDVKMKEKGDIPEGYSVSREKKERFSLILESASTNQTSMYLCASRASSYNEQFFGPGTRLTVL.